What follows are 23 T cell receptor beta chains derived from one specimen sequenced in a study of post-analysis software for immune sequencing data. Study conclusions and caveats: In patients, five TRBV segments were more frequent than in controls, with TRBV5-6, TRBV5-1 and TRBV20-1 among them.

For these receptors, no antigen is known. Every TCR beta cDNA library bore unique molecular identifiers. TCRdb recomputed calls from the PCR reads with MiXCR, one row per CDR3 protein. The sample carries approximately 770,000 distinct CDR3 sequences, roughly 46% recorded once. Sequenced material: blood. These receptors were taken from a girl under 18 with multiple sclerosis.

This clonotype was seen only a few times. The chain has TRBV10-3 and TRBJ2-7, with 13 nucleotides matching TRBD2. The CDR3 spans 13 residues. Germline V gene sequence: CDR1 ENHRY, CDR2 SYGVKD. Trimming removed 10 bases from V and 6 bases from J; junction bases left unmatched: 6. This chain's CDR3 is CATGLAGVAEQYF. CDR3 sequence (DNA): TGTGCCACCGGACTAGCGGGAGTTGCCGAGCAGTACTTC.

The CDR3 is CASSQDVGGAFF. CDR3 DNA sequence: TGCGCCAGCAGCCAAGATGTTGGAGGAGCTTTCTTT. The V and J genes are TRBV4-1 and TRBJ1-1; D is unclear. The CDR3 covers 12 residues. V dropped 0 bases and J dropped 10 bases, with 9 bases sitting between them. The germline V gene encodes CDR1 MGHRA and CDR2 YSYEKL.

The genes are TRBV7-2 and TRBJ2-6; D is unclear. CDR1 and CDR2 (germline): SGHTA, FQGNSA. The CDR3 consists of 18 residues. V dropped 5 bases and J dropped 0 bases, with 17 bases sitting between them. The CDR3 reads CASSPGLGESSGANVLTF. Here the CDR3 DNA reads TGTGCCAGCAGCCCCGGTTTGGGCGAGAGCTCTGGGGCCAACGTCCTGACTTTC.

The chain has TRBV7-9 and TRBJ1-4; D might be TRBD1 (5 bases). The germline V and J ends were trimmed by 3 bases and 8 bases, with 7 bases remaining between them. The CDR3 is 12 residues long. The germline gives CDR1 SEHNR, CDR2 FQNEAQ (reference sequence). This CDR3 is CASSFREEKLFF. CDR3 bases: TGTGCCAGCAGCTTCAGGGAGGAAAAACTGTTTTTT.

This clonotype showed up just a few times. CDR3 nucleotide sequence: TGTGCCAGCAGCAGGCTTGGGGATACGCAGTATTTT. Protein product: CASSRLGDTQYF. The chain recombines TRBV12-3 or TRBV12-4 with TRBJ2-3; D not resolved. V gave up 6 bases and J gave up 6 bases, with 10 bases separating them. CDR3 length: 12 residues.

This clonotype was seen more than once but under ten times. CDR3 DNA: TGTGCCAGCAGCTCCTGGAGACTAGGCGGAACAGATACGCAGTATTTT. It is translated as CASSSWRLGGTDTQYF. The rearrangement joins TRBV7-8 to TRBJ2-3, with D possibly matching TRBD2 (6 bases). Per the germline V gene, CDR1 is SGHVS and CDR2 is FQNEAQ. The length of the CDR3 is 16 residues. Trimming cost V 4 bases and J 3 bases, with 17 bases left between them.

This clonotype appeared a single time. The chain carries TRBV5-1 and TRBJ2-7; 7 positions match TRBD2. CDR1 is SGHRS and CDR2 is YFSETQ in the germline V gene. The CDR3 runs to 15 residues. J was trimmed by 5 bases and V by 0 bases; bases with no gene match: 8. In nucleotides, the CDR3 is TGCGCCAGCAGCTTGGTTGCGGCGGGAGTGGACGAGCAGTACTTC. This encodes CASSLVAAGVDEQYF.

The chain joins TRBV4-3 to TRBJ1-6, with D maybe TRBD1 (5 bases). Trimming pared 0 bases from V and 9 bases from J, leaving 15 bases between. CDR3 length: 16 residues. Germline CDR1 is LGHNA and CDR2 is YSLEER. This chain's CDR3 is CASSQDVGRAGSPLHF. CDR3 nucleotide sequence: TGCGCCAGCAGCCAAGACGTAGGCAGGGCGGGTTCACCCCTCCACTTT.

This chain joins TRBV14 and TRBJ1-6, with no clear D. Germline V CDR1 and CDR2: SGHDN, FVKESK. V lost 2 bases to trimming and J lost 7 bases, with 9 bases between them. The CDR3 is 14 residues long. The CDR3 loop reads CASSQNMGNSPLHF. CDR3 DNA: TGTGCCAGCAGCCAAAACATGGGGAATTCACCCCTCCACTTT. Full variable domain (outside the CDR3, taken from reference TRBV14 and TRBJ1-6): EAGVTQFPSHSVIEKGQTVTLRCDPISGHDNLYWYRRVMGKEIKFLLHFVKESKQDESGMPNNRFLAERTGGTYSTLKVQPAELEDSGVYFCASSQNMGNSPLHFGNGTRLTVT.

The rearrangement joins TRBV28 to TRBJ2-7; a possible D gene is TRBD2 (7 bases). CDR3 size: 17 residues. The ends were cut back, 7 bases at V and 0 bases at J, with 22 bases in the middle. Per germline, CDR1 MDHEN and CDR2 SYDVKM. Here the CDR3 DNA reads TGTGCCAGCACCGCCTCCGGGGGGCTCCCTGGCTCCTACGAGCAGTACTTC. Its translation: CASTASGGLPGSYEQYF.

This chain links TRBV27 with TRBJ1-6, with a possible D match to TRBD1 (5 bases). The CDR3 covers 18 residues. CDR1 MNHEY and CDR2 SMNVEV come from the germline V gene (reference sequence). V lost 5 bases and J 3 bases, leaving 20 bases between the germline ends. CDR3 residues: CASSRSGLLLNYNSPLHF. The CDR3 coding sequence is TGTGCCAGCAGTAGGTCGGGACTCCTCCTCAACTATAATTCACCCCTCCACTTT.

The CDR3 loop reads CASSSDERAFF. CDR3 sequence (DNA): TGTGCCAGCAGCTCGGACGAAAGGGCTTTCTTT. V gene TRBV9 combines with J gene TRBJ1-1; D gene uncertain. There are 11 residues in the CDR3. Germline loops: CDR1 SGDLS, CDR2 YYNGEE. With 4 bases removed from V and 11 bases from J, the gap between germline ends came to 12 bases.

The V and J genes are TRBV6-5 and TRBJ2-7; D not certain. The CDR3 runs to 13 residues. Germline CDR1 reads MNHEY; CDR2 reads SVGAGI. V was clipped by 2 bases and J by 0 bases, with 5 bases between them. The CDR3 reads CASSYDTSYEQYF. The CDR3 DNA is TGTGCCAGCAGTTACGATACCTCCTACGAGCAGTACTTC.

J is TRBJ2-4 and V is TRBV28; tentatively, D is TRBD2 (6 bases). The germline gives CDR1 MDHEN, CDR2 SYDVKM. This CDR3 spans 11 amino acids. The V end lost 5 bases, the J end lost 13 bases, and 12 bases lay between the germline ends. The CDR3, as DNA: TGTGCCAGCAGTCCAGGGACTCTCCAGTACTTC. Translation gives CASSPGTLQYF.

The rearrangement joins TRBV6-1 to TRBJ2-5; 9 nucleotides agree with TRBD1. The CDR3 runs to 18 residues. Trimming removed 7 bases from V and 0 bases from J; junction bases left unmatched: 15. Germline V gene lookup returns CDR1 MNHNS and CDR2 SASEGT. CDR3 bases: TGTGCCAGCAACGAGGACAGGGGAAGAGGGGTGTACCAAGAGACCCAGTACTTC. Translated, it gives CASNEDRGRGVYQETQYF.

This clonotype has only a few counts. This sequence joins TRBV5-1 and TRBJ2-1; no definite D call. CDR3 size: 15 residues. Per germline, CDR1 SGHRS and CDR2 YFSETQ. Trimming left V 0 bases short and J 4 bases short, with 11 bases between. CDR3 sequence: CASSLGDPPYNEQFF. The DNA of the CDR3 is TGCGCCAGCAGCTTGGGAGATCCCCCTTACAATGAGCAGTTCTTC.

In regard to this clonotype: The DNA is left out, because the CDR3 cannot be placed on it with certainty; the CDR3 is given as TCRdb lists it. The CDR3 reads CASSQEFGTGNEKRFF. The V call is TRBV3-1, the J call TRBJ1-4; the table's D call TRBD1 went unverified against the DNA. The CDR3 sequence runs 16 residues, both termini included. CDR1 is LGHDT and CDR2 is YNNKEL in the germline V gene (reference sequence).

The V and J genes are TRBV7-2 and TRBJ2-5; 8 bases agree with TRBD2. This CDR3 is 14 amino acids long. Per the germline V gene, CDR1 is SGHTA and CDR2 is FQGNSA. The V and J ends lost 5 bases and 4 bases, in that order; junction bases with no gene match: 6. CDR3 in amino acids: CASSDGTRRETQYF. The CDR3 region has the DNA TGTGCCAGCAGCGACGGGACTAGGAGAGAGACCCAGTACTTC. The variable domain in full, with the rest retrieved from reference TRBV7-2 and TRBJ2-5, is GAGVSQSPSNKVTEKGKDVELRCDPISGHTALYWYRQSLGQGLEFLIYFQGNSAPDKSGLPSDRFSAERTGGSVSTLTIQRTQQEDSAVYLCASSDGTRRETQYFGPGTRLLVL.

About this clonotype itself: A clone one base away is much larger, so this may be a read error. The chain links TRBV11-2 to TRBJ2-7; 12 bases match TRBD2. Germline V gene sequence: CDR1 SGHAT, CDR2 FQNNGV. The CDR3 consists of 16 residues. V gave up 4 bases and J gave up 7 bases; unmatched junction bases: 11. This CDR3 is CASSSGLAGTYNEQYF. In DNA form, the CDR3 reads TGTGCCAGCAGCTCCGGACTAGCGGGGACATACAATGAGCAGTACTTC.

The rearrangement joins TRBV10-3 to TRBJ2-1; TRBD2 matches 10 bases. The V gene end was trimmed by 5 bases and the J gene end by 7 bases; junction bases not matched to a gene: 14. This CDR3 comprises 17 residues. The germline CDR1 and CDR2 sequences are ENHRY and SYGVKD. CDR3 loop: CAISSPEASGSRNEQFF. Here the CDR3 DNA reads TGTGCCATCAGTTCACCAGAGGCTAGCGGGAGTCGGAATGAGCAGTTCTTC.

This clonotype was counted between two and nine times. V and J are TRBV12-3 or TRBV12-4 and TRBJ1-1; 9 nucleotides agree with TRBD1. The CDR3 runs 16 residues. Trimming at V came to 5 bases and at J to 3 bases, leaving 10 bases not matched to a gene. CDR3 sequence: CASSPGTGLGHTEAFF. In DNA, the CDR3 is TGTGCCAGCAGTCCTGGGACAGGGTTGGGGCACACTGAAGCTTTCTTT.

V is TRBV29-1 and J is TRBJ2-1, with D perhaps matching TRBD2 (6 bases). This CDR3 has 13 residues. Germline CDR1 and CDR2: SQVTM and ANQGSEA. The CDR3, as DNA: TGCGCCTACCGGGACTTCCCCGGGTACGAGCAGTTCTTC. It encodes CAYRDFPGYEQFF.

This clonotype was seen a few times. This chain joins TRBV28 and TRBJ2-7, with 10 positions matching TRBD2. Germline values: CDR1 MDHEN, CDR2 SYDVKM. The CDR3 runs 15 residues. Trimming removed 1 base from V and 4 bases from J; junction bases left unmatched: 4. The CDR3 coding sequence is TGTGCCAGCAGTTTATCCGCGACTAGCGGGTACGAGCAGTACTTC. It codes for CASSLSATSGYEQYF.